The 23 T cell receptor beta chains in this list originate from one sample, sequenced in a study of T cell responses to AZD1222 COVID-19 vaccine. Using immunoSEQ multiplex PCR, the repertoire was profiled, and TCRdb retains in-frame clones only, with some absent. The sample lists tens of thousands of clones; under 90% were seen once. The specimen was peripheral blood, collected on day 0 of AZD1222 vaccination. The receptor source for this set is an adult in good health.

J is TRBJ2-7 and V is TRBV27; perhaps TRBD2 as D (6 bases). V was trimmed by 2 bases and J by 1 base, leaving 15 bases between them. From germline, CDR1 is MNHEY and CDR2 SMNVEV (reference sequence). This CDR3 region has 16 residues. The CDR3 protein is CASSLRGPSASYEQYF. The CDR3 DNA sequence: TGTGCCAGCAGTTTAAGGGGCCCTAGCGCTTCCTACGAGCAGTACTTC.

The chain joins TRBV12-3 or TRBV12-4 to TRBJ1-5; D is perhaps TRBD1 (5 bases). This CDR3 is 12 amino acids long. Trimming removed 7 bases from V and 7 bases from J, with 11 bases in between. The CDR3 is CASTQGMQPQHF. The CDR3 DNA reads TGTGCCAGCACCCAGGGCATGCAGCCCCAGCATTTT.

The chain has TRBV5-4 and TRBJ1-1, with D tentatively TRBD1 (6 bases). This CDR3 has 14 amino acids. Germline-derived CDR1 and CDR2 are SGHNT and YYREEE (reference sequence). V dropped 2 bases and J dropped 0 bases, with 8 bases sitting between them. The CDR3 nucleotides are TGTGCCAGCAGCTTACAGGGAATGAACACTGAAGCTTTCTTT. Translated: CASSLQGMNTEAFF.

The chain couples TRBV9 to TRBJ2-7; 7 bases agree with TRBD1. CDR3 length equals 14 residues. The germline CDR1 and CDR2 sequences are SGDLS and YYNGEE. Trimming removed 0 bases from V and 4 bases from J; junction bases left unmatched: 4. This chain's CDR3 is CASSVEGRGYEQYF. As DNA, the CDR3 is TGTGCCAGCAGCGTAGAAGGCAGGGGGTACGAGCAGTACTTC.

The chain employs TRBV7-9 and TRBJ2-3; D ambiguous. The germline gives CDR1 SEHNR, CDR2 FQNEAQ (reference sequence). The CDR3 has 13 amino acids. Trimming shortened V by 6 bases and J by 6 bases, and 13 bases separated the two germline ends. For the CDR3, the DNA is TGTGCCAGCAGACTACGGCAGGCGGATACGCAGTATTTT. Amino acid sequence: CASRLRQADTQYF.

This clone was seen more than once but under ten times. V is TRBV5-1 and J is TRBJ2-5; D is undetermined. Trimming removed 4 bases from V and 0 bases from J, with 10 bases in between. The CDR3 sequence is 14 residues long. Germline-derived CDR1 and CDR2 are SGHRS and YFSETQ. This CDR3 is CASSLAGYQETQYF. The CDR3, as DNA: TGCGCCAGCAGCCTTGCCGGGTACCAAGAGACCCAGTACTTC.

CDR3 nucleotides: TGCGCCAGCAGCTTAACCAGGGATTCACCCCTCCACTTT. Residues: CASSLTRDSPLHF. The chain is built from TRBV5-1 and TRBJ1-6; a weak D match, TRBD1 (5 bases). V dropped 2 bases and J dropped 8 bases, with 8 bases sitting between them. The germline CDR1 and CDR2 sequences are SGHRS and YFSETQ. This CDR3 comprises 13 residues.

V gene TRBV9 combines with J gene TRBJ2-7; a weak D match, TRBD1 (5 bases). Germline V gives CDR1 SGDLS, CDR2 YYNGEE. This CDR3 comprises 13 residues. Trimming stripped 0 bases from V and 5 bases from J, with 9 bases between. The CDR3 reads CASSVGQRDEQYF. DNA of the CDR3: TGTGCCAGCAGCGTAGGACAGCGAGACGAGCAGTACTTC.

The genes are TRBV5-1 and TRBJ2-5, with TRBD2 as a possible D gene (6 bases). Between the trimmed V and J ends, which lost 7 bases and 5 bases, there was a span of 12 bases. Per germline, CDR1 SGHRS and CDR2 YFSETQ. The CDR3 covers 12 residues. In DNA form, the CDR3 reads TGCGCCAGCTCGGAGGGGCGGGAGACCCAGTACTTC. It encodes CASSEGRETQYF.

The rearrangement links TRBV11-2 to TRBJ2-7; TRBD1 agrees at 8 bases. V shed 3 bases and J 6 bases; nucleotides not matched to a gene: 7. CDR1 and CDR2 from the germline V gene are SGHAT and FQNNGV. The length of the CDR3 is 14 residues. The CDR3 is CASSLDRAPGEQYF. In nucleotides, the CDR3 is TGTGCCAGCAGCTTGGACAGGGCCCCCGGCGAGCAGTACTTC.

V usage is TRBV25-1 and J usage is TRBJ1-1, with D possibly TRBD1 on 5 matching bases. This CDR3 contains 11 residues. Germline V gene sequence: CDR1 MGHDK, CDR2 SYGVNS. V was clipped by 8 bases and J by 6 bases, with 10 bases between them. Written as DNA, the CDR3 is TGTGCCAGCTCAGGGTTCGCTGAAGCTTTCTTT. It is translated as CASSGFAEAFF.

The V call is TRBV6-4, the J call TRBJ1-6; D may be TRBD1 (6 bases). This CDR3 contains 15 residues. The germline CDR1 and CDR2 sequences are MRHNA and SNTAGT. Trimming took off 0 bases at V and 7 bases at J, with 10 bases between the two ends. CDR3 sequence (DNA): TGTGCCAGCAGTGACTCGGGCAGGGGCAATTCACCCCTCCACTTT. Amino acids: CASSDSGRGNSPLHF.

This clone was seen only once. The chain combines TRBV5-5 with TRBJ2-1, with D possibly being TRBD2 (5 bases). Per germline, CDR1 SGHKS and CDR2 YYEKEE (reference sequence). CDR3 length: 15 amino acids. V shed 0 bases and J shed 8 bases, with 15 bases lying between them. The CDR3, as DNA: TGTGCCAGCAGCTTGGACGGCCAAATAGCGTATGAGCAGTTCTTC. Residues: CASSLDGQIAYEQFF.

V is TRBV7-8 and J is TRBJ2-2; TRBD2 matches 9 bases. The ends lost 0 bases at V and 6 bases at J; junction bases unmatched: 5. Germline assignment: CDR1 SGHVS and CDR2 FQNEAQ. The length of the CDR3 is 16 residues. Written as DNA, the CDR3 is TGTGCCAGCAGCTTAGCTAGCGGGAGCTCTGCCGGGGAGCTGTTTTTT. It is translated as CASSLASGSSAGELFF.

For this clone: A read error may account for a junction end that differs from germline. The rearrangement uses TRBV7-7 and TRBJ1-5; D unresolved. Germline CDR1 reads SSHAT; CDR2 reads FNYEAQ (reference sequence). This CDR3 comprises 17 residues. This CDR3 reads CASTERLSTTSNQPQHF. The DNA for the CDR3 is TGTGCTAGCACCGAACGACTGTCGACAACAAGCAATCAGCCCCAGCATTTT. Complete variable domain (other parts from reference TRBV7-7 and TRBJ1-5): GAGVSQSPRYKVTKRGQDVTLRCDPISSHATLYWYQQALGQGPEFLTYFNYEAQPDKSGLPSDRFSAERPEGSISTLTIQRTEQRDSAMYRCASTERLSTTSNQPQHFGDGTRLSIL.

The chain uses TRBV6-5 and TRBJ1-5; 7 bases are a match to TRBD1. Trimming cost V 6 bases and J 2 bases; bases outside gene matches: 7. This CDR3 spans 15 amino acids. CDR1 MNHEY and CDR2 SVGAGI come from the germline V gene. CDR3 amino acids: CASSDREYGNQPQHF. CDR3 bases: TGTGCCAGCAGCGACAGGGAATATGGCAATCAGCCCCAGCATTTT.

The CDR3 reads CSVGALGEQYF. As DNA, the CDR3 is TGCAGCGTTGGGGCCTTGGGGGAGCAGTACTTC. V is TRBV29-1 and J is TRBJ2-7; D is undetermined. CDR1 and CDR2 from the germline V gene are SQVTM and ANQGSEA. The ends were cut back, 4 bases at V and 7 bases at J, with 11 bases in the middle. This CDR3 has 11 amino acids.

This chain joins TRBV6-2 or TRBV6-3 and TRBJ2-7, with 9 nucleotides matching TRBD1. The V and J ends lost 2 bases and 0 bases, in that order; junction bases with no gene match: 8. The germline gives CDR1 MNHEY, CDR2 SVGEGT. The CDR3 is 17 residues long. The CDR3 DNA reads TGTGCCAGCAGTTACAGGACAGGGGTGGCCGCCTCCTACGAGCAGTACTTC. Protein sequence: CASSYRTGVAASYEQYF.

The J gene is TRBJ2-3, the V gene TRBV5-1; 10 bases are shared with TRBD2. The CDR3 runs to 15 residues. Per the germline V gene, CDR1 is SGHRS and CDR2 is YFSETQ. J was trimmed by 6 bases and V by 6 bases; bases with no gene match: 10. The CDR3 protein is CASTRTSGGRDTQYF. In DNA form, the CDR3 reads TGCGCCAGCACCCGGACTAGCGGTGGGAGGGATACGCAGTATTTT.

This clone was found once. The V and J genes are TRBV18 and TRBJ2-2; D possibly corresponds to TRBD1 (5 bases). The germline gives CDR1 KGHSH, CDR2 LQKENI. The CDR3 loop spans 15 amino acids. The V end was cut by 1 base, the J end by 4 bases, with 10 bases between. As DNA, the CDR3 is TGTGCCAGCTCACCACTGGGGCGTAGCACCGGGGAGCTGTTTTTT. Its translation is CASSPLGRSTGELFF.

Turning to this clone: Its ends do not fully match the called genes, so a read error is possible. The chain uses TRBV28 and TRBJ1-2; 7 nucleotides align to TRBD1. CDR1 is MDHEN, CDR2 SYDVKM, per germline. The CDR3 totals 15 residues. CDR3 residues: CASSFKQGSLKGYTF. In DNA form, the CDR3 reads TGTGCCAGCAGTTTCAAACAGGGGAGTCTTAAGGGCTACACTTTC.

As DNA, the CDR3 is TGCAGCGTTCTAGCATATGGCTACACCTTC. Translation: CSVLAYGYTF. J is TRBJ1-2 and V is TRBV29-1, with unresolved D. CDR1 and CDR2 (germline): SQVTM, ANQGSEA. V was cut by 5 bases and J by 5 bases, with 6 bases left in between. The CDR3 spans 10 residues.

The V call is TRBV6-6, the J call TRBJ2-2, with D maybe TRBD1 (6 bases). With 2 bases removed from V and 1 base from J, the gap between germline ends came to 11 bases. CDR3 length equals 16 residues. Germline V CDR1 and CDR2: MNHNY, SVGAGI (reference sequence). CDR3 DNA sequence: TGTGCCAGCAGTTACGGACAGCAAGTGAACACCGGGGAGCTGTTTTTT. Its protein product is CASSYGQQVNTGELFF.